This section outlines one T cell receptor beta chain sequence together with its context. Other DNA sequences within the sample encode an identical CDR3. The entry originates in a study of shared clonotypes between healthy human individuals. J gave up 3 bases and V 3 bases, and 2 bases lay outside the gene matches. Germline V gives CDR1 KGHSH, CDR2 LQKENI. The CDR3 totals 15 residues. The protocol was immunoSEQ multiplex PCR, while the TCRdb copy is restricted to in-frame clones and leaves out a portion. The sample lists approximately 500,000 clones, about 96% occurring once. The source of this sequence is a woman aged 25 to 39 in good health. The rearrangement joins TRBV18 to TRBJ2-1; 10 bases are a match to TRBD1. The material sequenced was naive CD4+ T cells sorted from blood. Subset specified: CD45RA+ positively selected. The CDR3: CASSPGTGDYNEQFF. CDR3 DNA: TGTGCCAGCTCACCGGGGACAGGGGACTACAATGAGCAGTTCTTC.